This TCR beta chain was sequenced for a study of blood T cell repertoires in COVID-19. The wider study: From T cells, B-cell-depleted T cells, or PBMCs came the material, which was cDNA or gDNA.

This clone was picked up a small number of times. In the study's own analysis: Cell counts per sample came from amplifying reference gene primers. Method: immunoSEQ multiplex PCR; TCRdb's copy keeps in-frame clones and lacks some. V, J and clone size derive from that table, while D and trimming were established from the DNA sequence. The repertoire holds around 230,000 clones, with roughly 80% as singletons. In germline, CDR1 is MNHEY, CDR2 SVGAGI. The CDR3 extends over 15 amino acids. Trimming took off 3 bases at V and 4 bases at J, with 16 bases between the two ends. The origin of this receptor is a woman aged 55-69 years with active or convalescent COVID-19. The specimen sequenced was peripheral blood. The rearrangement uses TRBV6-5 and TRBJ2-7, with D perhaps TRBD2 (5 bases). The CDR3 sequence: CASSYTSRADYEQYF. Written as DNA, the CDR3 is TGTGCCAGCAGTTATACTAGTCGCGCGGATTACGAGCAGTACTTC.